Given below is one T cell receptor beta chain in context. No cognate antigen has been identified for it. No per-base quality is available; no much larger clone lies one base away. The data derive from a study of blood T cell repertoires in COVID-19 (dated by TCRdb to 2018 to 2020). Looking at the study overall: Samples from collaborators originated in the United States, Italy and Spain and spanned both the acute and convalescent phases of COVID-19. The prospective study material was composed of cDNA or gDNA derived from T cells, B-cell-depleted T cells, or PBMCs. Deeply sampled blood TCRbeta repertoires from subjects exposed to, actively infected with, or recovered from COVID-19 were included in the dataset. The repertoires were released in a freely available public database intended as a resource for research on the immune response to SARS-CoV-2. The samples were drawn from the first 160 participants of the ongoing ImmuneRACE study and from over 950 subjects provided by 6 global collaborators. Sample metadata almost always included a de-identified subject ID, COVID-19 status, age in years and sex. HLA class I and class II types, where available, came from metadata supplied by the sample provider rather than from assay-based typing. Study-wide findings and limitations: The amount of clinical and demographic metadata varied by source and participant and was provided uncurated.

Collaborating institutions collected whole blood in K2EDTA tubes following their own protocols. For TCRbeta analysis, collaborator samples were shipped as frozen whole blood, as isolated PBMCs, or as DNA extracted from either sample type. V is clipped by 7 bases and J by 4 bases, and the sequence between their germline boundaries is 19 bases long. CDR1 and CDR2 are read off the germline V gene as MDHEN and SYDVKM. Taken from cysteine to phenylalanine, the CDR3 has 15 residues. Only the CDR3 DNA is retained, 45 bases long and in frame from the first base. TCRbeta CDR3 regions were amplified from genomic DNA by means of the immunoSEQ Assay, a bias-controlled multiplex PCR. From the authors' description of their analysis: The number of nucleated cells in each sample was estimated by amplification of reference gene primers within the assay. To quantify the absolute abundance of each unique TCRbeta CDR3 rearrangement, sequence reads were collapsed and filtered. For each sample, productive Simpson clonality was calculated by taking the square root of Simpson's diversity index across productive rearrangements. This is the immuneACCESS table as TCRdb keeps it, with only in-frame sequences that have V and J called. A part of the clones is gone; compared with another copy, unresolved V genes explain less than half, and the rest is unexplained. V, J and clone size were drawn from that table, and D and trimming were deduced from the DNA. This sample is represented by around 160,000 clones; roughly 84% of them were singletons. Of the sample, around two fifths falls within the top ten clones.

The rearrangement joined TRBV28 to TRBJ1-2; too little of a D gene remains to name it. This receptor was obtained from a human donor in a cohort sampled during active COVID-19. Sample: peripheral blood. The sequenced DNA: TGTGCCAGCACCCCGAACCCCGGGAGCCCCTATGGCTACACCTTC. Its coded protein is CASTPNPGSPYGYTF.